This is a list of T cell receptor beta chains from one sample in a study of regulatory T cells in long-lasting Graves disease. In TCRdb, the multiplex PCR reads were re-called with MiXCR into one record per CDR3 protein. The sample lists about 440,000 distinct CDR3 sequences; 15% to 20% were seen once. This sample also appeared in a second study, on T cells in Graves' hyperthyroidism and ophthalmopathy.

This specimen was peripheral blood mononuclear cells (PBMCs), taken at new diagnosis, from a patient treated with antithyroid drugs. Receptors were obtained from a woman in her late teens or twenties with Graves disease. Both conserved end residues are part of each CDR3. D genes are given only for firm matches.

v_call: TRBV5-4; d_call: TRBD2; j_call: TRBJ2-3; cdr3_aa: CASTPLSAGGSGAQYF
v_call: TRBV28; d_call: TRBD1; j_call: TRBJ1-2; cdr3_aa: CASSPPGQGGGYTF
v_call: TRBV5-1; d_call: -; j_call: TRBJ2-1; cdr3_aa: CASSLYGTLGNEQFF
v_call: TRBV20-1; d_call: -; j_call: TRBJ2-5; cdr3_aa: CSATLSGRWEETQYF
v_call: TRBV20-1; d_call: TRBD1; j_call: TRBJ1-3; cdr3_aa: CSASPADRGSSNTIYF
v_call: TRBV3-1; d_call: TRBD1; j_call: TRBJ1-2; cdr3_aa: CASSQRLTGKNYGYTF
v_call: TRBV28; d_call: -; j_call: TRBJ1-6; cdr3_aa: CASSLLTGNASPLHF
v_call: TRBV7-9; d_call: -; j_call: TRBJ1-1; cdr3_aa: CASSLSTGLNTEAFF
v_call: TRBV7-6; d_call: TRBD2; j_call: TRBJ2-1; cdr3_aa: CASSSLAGFYNEQFF
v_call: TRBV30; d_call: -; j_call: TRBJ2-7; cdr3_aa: CAWKGGHSYEQYF
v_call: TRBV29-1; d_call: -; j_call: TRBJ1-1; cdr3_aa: CSVIDENTEAFF
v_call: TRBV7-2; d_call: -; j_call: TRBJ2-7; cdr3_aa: CASRKETYEQYF
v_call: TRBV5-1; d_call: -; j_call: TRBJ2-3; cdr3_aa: CASSSGGPTSGTDTQYF
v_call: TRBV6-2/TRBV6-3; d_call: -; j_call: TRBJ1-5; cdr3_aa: CASSYVAGPSNQPQHF
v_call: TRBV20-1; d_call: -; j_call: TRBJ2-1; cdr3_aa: CSARDGDRSAVF
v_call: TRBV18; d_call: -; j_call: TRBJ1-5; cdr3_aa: CASSPKTADRPQHF
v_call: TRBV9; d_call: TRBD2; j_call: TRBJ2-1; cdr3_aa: CASSRTSGRSNEQFF